The sequence of this T cell receptor (beta chain) was determined in a study of somatic mutations in cytotoxic T cells in rheumatoid arthritis. Turning to the study itself: Sorting by flow gave nearly 100% purity for some V beta antibody-stained T-cell populations, including V beta1+ cells sequenced for TCRB. Study outcomes and limitations: Compared with age-matched healthy controls, rheumatoid arthritis patients did not differ significantly in CD8+ T-cell clonality.

CDR1 is PRHDT and CDR2 is FYEKMQ in the germline V gene (reference sequence). This CDR3 has 13 residues. V was cut by 7 bases and J by 5 bases, with 12 bases left in between. Method: immunoSEQ multiplex PCR; TCRdb's copy keeps in-frame clones and lacks some. This table holds roughly 16,000 clones, 70% to 85% found once. As concerns this clone: What it binds is unknown.

The V and J genes are TRBV13 and TRBJ2-1, with a weak D call TRBD1 (6 bases). Sequences were obtained from CD8+ T cells sorted from blood. The receptor comes from an adult with rheumatoid arthritis. CDR3: CASKGQFDNEQFF. In DNA, the CDR3 is TGTGCCAGCAAGGGACAATTCGACAATGAGCAGTTCTTC.